Below are 5 T cell receptor beta chains sequenced from a single sample in a study of T cell responses to AZD1222 COVID-19 vaccine. Generated by immunoSEQ multiplex PCR, the TCRdb table keeps only in-frame clones and is missing some. This table has some 150,000 clones, 80% to 95% appearing once. Material: peripheral blood, obtained on day 0 of AZD1222 vaccination. The source of these receptors is an adult in good health.

This clone was detected only a few times. This chain connects TRBV6-4 to TRBJ1-2; 9 bases agree with TRBD1. Germline CDR1 reads MRHNA; CDR2 reads SNTAGT. J was trimmed by 6 bases and V by 3 bases; bases with no gene match: 8. The CDR3 loop spans 15 amino acids. As DNA, the CDR3 is TGTGCCAGCAGTGAGGGACAGGGAGAAAGGAATGGCTACACCTTC. Its protein product is CASSEGQGERNGYTF.

J is TRBJ1-2 and V is TRBV1; the D call in the table, TRBD1, was not verified against the DNA. TRBV1 is an annotated pseudogene. There are 16 residues in the CDR3. CDR3 nucleotides: TGCACCAGCAGCCAACGATTCAGGGGGCGAGTCTATGGCTACACCTTC. Translated: CTSSQRFRGRVYGYTF.

With regard to this clone: This specimen includes other DNA sequences encoding the same CDR3. The CDR3 coding sequence is TGTGCCAGCAGCCTAAGAGTCGGGATGTCCGATTCACCCCTCCACTTT. This encodes CASSLRVGMSDSPLHF. The chain has TRBV11-2 and TRBJ1-6; D not certain. Trimming shortened V by 5 bases and J by 8 bases, and 19 bases separated the two germline ends. This CDR3 spans 16 amino acids. Germline values: CDR1 SGHAT, CDR2 FQNNGV.

This clone came up once. The CDR3: CASSIYGQGARGNTIYF. CDR3 coding DNA: TGTGCCAGTAGTATTTACGGACAGGGGGCGCGTGGAAACACCATATATTTT. The chain uses TRBV19 and TRBJ1-3; 11 nucleotides align to TRBD1. Germline CDR1 and CDR2: LNHDA and SQIVND (reference sequence). The CDR3 has 17 residues. Losses at the gene ends were 3 bases for V and 3 bases for J; bases not matched to a gene: 7. Full variable domain (remainder filled in from reference TRBV19 and TRBJ1-3): DGGITQSPKYLFRKEGQNVTLSCEQNLNHDAMYWYRQDPGQGLRLIYYSQIVNDFQKGDIAEGYSVSREKKESFPLTVTSAQKNPTAFYLCASSIYGQGARGNTIYFGEGSWLTVV.

The chain joins TRBV7-9 to TRBJ2-3; 9 bases match TRBD2. Germline CDR1 and CDR2: SEHNR and FQNEAQ (reference sequence). V trimming: 5 bases; J trimming: 6 bases; junction bases outside the gene matches: 12. The CDR3 is 16 amino acids. CDR3 sequence (DNA): TGTGCCAGCAGCCTCGGGCTAGCGGGAAATACGGATACGCAGTATTTT. Its translation is CASSLGLAGNTDTQYF.